This T cell receptor (beta chain) originates from a study of cytomegalovirus exposure and HLA in healthy donors. CDR3 length: 14 amino acids. V was clipped by 0 bases and J by 6 bases, with 12 bases between them. In germline, CDR1 is SQVTM, CDR2 ANQGSEA. PCR involved 60 Vbeta and 13 Jbeta primers. The method was immunoSEQ multiplex PCR; TCRdb's version includes in-frame clones alone and lacks a portion of them. The repertoire holds about 130,000 clones, with 60% to 80% as singletons. The sequence came from a man younger than 45 in good health and CMV-seronegative. Sequenced material: PBMCs. The V call is TRBV29-1, the J call TRBJ2-1, with a weak D call TRBD2 (6 bases). The CDR3 DNA reads TGCAGCGTTGAAGATACCGGGAGCTTCAATGAGCAGTTCTTC. As protein: CSVEDTGSFNEQFF.